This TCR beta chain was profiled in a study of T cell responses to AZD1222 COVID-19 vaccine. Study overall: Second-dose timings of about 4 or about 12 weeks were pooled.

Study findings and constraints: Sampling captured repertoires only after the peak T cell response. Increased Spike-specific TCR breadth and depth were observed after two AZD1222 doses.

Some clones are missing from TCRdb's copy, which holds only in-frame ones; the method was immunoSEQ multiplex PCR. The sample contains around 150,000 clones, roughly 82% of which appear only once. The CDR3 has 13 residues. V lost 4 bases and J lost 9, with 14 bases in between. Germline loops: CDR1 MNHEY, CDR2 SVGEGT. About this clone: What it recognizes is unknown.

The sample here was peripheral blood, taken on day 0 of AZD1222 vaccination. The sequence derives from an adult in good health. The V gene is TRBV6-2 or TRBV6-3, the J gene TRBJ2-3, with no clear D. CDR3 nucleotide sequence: TGTGCCAGCAGTTTCCGATCCCAGGACACGCAGTATTTT. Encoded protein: CASSFRSQDTQYF.